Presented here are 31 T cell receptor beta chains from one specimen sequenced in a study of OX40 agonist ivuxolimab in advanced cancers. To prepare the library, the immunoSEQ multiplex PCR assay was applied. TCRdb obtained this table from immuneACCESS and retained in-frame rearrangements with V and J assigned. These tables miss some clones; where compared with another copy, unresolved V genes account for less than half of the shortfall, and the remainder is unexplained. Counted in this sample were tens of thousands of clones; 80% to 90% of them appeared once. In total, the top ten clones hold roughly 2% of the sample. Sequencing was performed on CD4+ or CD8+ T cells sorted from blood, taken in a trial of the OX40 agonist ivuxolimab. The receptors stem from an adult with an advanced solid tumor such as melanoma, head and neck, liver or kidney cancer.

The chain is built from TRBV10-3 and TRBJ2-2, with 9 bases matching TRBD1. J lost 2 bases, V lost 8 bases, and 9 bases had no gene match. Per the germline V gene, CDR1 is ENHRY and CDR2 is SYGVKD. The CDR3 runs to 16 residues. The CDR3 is CAIAKGGQGNTGELFF. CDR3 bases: TGTGCCATCGCTAAGGGGGGACAGGGAAACACCGGGGAGCTGTTTTTT.

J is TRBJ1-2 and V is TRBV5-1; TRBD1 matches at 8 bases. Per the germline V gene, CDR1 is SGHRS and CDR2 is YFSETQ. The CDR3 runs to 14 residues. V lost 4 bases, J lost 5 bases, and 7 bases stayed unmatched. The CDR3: CASSLGQGEYGYTF. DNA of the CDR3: TGCGCCAGCAGCCTAGGACAGGGAGAGTATGGCTACACCTTC. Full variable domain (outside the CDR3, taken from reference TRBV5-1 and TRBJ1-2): KAGVTQTPRYLIKTRGQQVTLSCSPISGHRSVSWYQQTPGQGLQFLFEYFSETQRNKGNFPGRFSGRQFSNSRSEMNVSTLELGDSALYLCASSLGQGEYGYTFGSGTRLTVV.

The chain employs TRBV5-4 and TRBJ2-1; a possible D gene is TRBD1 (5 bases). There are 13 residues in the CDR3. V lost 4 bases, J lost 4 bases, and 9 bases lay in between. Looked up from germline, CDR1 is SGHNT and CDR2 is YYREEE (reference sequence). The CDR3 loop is CASSIDSYNEQFF. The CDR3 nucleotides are TGTGCCAGCAGCATCGACAGTTACAATGAGCAGTTCTTC.

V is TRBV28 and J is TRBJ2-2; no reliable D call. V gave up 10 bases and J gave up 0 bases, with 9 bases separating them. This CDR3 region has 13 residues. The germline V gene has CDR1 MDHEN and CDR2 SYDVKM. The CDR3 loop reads CATVVPNTGELFF. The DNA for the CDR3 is TGTGCCACCGTAGTTCCGAACACCGGGGAGCTGTTTTTT. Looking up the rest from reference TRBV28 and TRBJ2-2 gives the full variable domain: DVKVTQSSRYLVKRTGEKVFLECVQDMDHENMFWYRQDPGLGLRLIYFSYDVKMKEKGDIPEGYSVSREKKERFSLILESASTNQTSMYLCATVVPNTGELFFGEGSRLTVL.

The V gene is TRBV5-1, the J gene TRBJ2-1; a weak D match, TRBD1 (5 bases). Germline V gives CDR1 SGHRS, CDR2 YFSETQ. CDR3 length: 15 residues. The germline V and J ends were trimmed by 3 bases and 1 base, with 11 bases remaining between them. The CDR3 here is CASSSQANSYNEQFF. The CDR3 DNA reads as TGCGCCAGCAGCTCACAGGCCAATTCCTACAATGAGCAGTTCTTC.

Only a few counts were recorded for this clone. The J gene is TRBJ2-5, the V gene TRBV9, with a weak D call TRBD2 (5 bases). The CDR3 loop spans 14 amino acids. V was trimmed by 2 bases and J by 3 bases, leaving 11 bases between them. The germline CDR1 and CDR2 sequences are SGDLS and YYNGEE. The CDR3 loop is CASSVSGFEETQYF. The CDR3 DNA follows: TGTGCCAGCAGCGTTTCGGGGTTTGAAGAGACCCAGTACTTC.

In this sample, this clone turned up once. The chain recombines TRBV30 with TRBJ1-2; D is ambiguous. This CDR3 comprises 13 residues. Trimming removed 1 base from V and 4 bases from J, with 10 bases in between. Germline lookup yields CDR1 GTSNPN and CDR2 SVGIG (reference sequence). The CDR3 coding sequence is TGTGCCTGGAGTGCGGGCAGAACCTATGGCTACACCTTC. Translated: CAWSAGRTYGYTF.

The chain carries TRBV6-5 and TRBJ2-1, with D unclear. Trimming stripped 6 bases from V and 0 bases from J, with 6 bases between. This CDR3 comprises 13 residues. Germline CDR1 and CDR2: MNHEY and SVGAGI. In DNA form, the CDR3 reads TGTGCCAGCAGAAAGAGCTCCTACAATGAGCAGTTCTTC. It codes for CASRKSSYNEQFF.

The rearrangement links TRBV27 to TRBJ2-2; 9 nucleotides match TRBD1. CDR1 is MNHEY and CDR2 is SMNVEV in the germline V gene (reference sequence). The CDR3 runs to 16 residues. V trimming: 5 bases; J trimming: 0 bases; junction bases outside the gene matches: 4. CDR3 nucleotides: TGTGCCAGCAGTCCGGGACAGGGCTCGAACACCGGGGAGCTGTTTTTT. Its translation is CASSPGQGSNTGELFF.

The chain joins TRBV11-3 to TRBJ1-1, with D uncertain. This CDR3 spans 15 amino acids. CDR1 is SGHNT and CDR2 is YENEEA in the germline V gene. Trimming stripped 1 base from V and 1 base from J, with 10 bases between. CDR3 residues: CASSLVFPANTEAFF. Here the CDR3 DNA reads TGTGCCAGCAGCTTAGTATTCCCGGCGAACACTGAAGCTTTCTTT.

The CDR3 loop is CASSQDRWDTTSYTF. For the CDR3, the DNA is TGTGCCAGCAGCCAAGACCGTTGGGACACCACAAGCTACACCTTC. The J gene is TRBJ1-2, the V gene TRBV14; a weak D match, TRBD1 (6 bases). The CDR3 length is 15 residues. Germline assignment: CDR1 SGHDN and CDR2 FVKESK. The ends were cut back, 0 bases at V and 9 bases at J, with 17 bases in the middle.

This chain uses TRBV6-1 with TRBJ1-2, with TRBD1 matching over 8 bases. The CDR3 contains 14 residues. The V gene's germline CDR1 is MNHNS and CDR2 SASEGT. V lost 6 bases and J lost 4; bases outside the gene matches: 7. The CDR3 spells CASRLDRGGYGYTF. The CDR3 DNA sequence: TGTGCCAGCAGGTTAGACAGGGGAGGCTATGGCTACACCTTC.

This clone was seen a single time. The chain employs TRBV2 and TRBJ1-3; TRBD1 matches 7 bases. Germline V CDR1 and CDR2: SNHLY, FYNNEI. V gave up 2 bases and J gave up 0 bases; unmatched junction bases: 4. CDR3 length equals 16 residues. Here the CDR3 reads CASSEWGTVSGNTIYF. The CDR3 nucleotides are TGTGCCAGCAGTGAATGGGGGACAGTCTCTGGAAACACCATATATTTT. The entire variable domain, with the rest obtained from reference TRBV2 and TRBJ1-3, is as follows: EPEVTQTPSHQVTQMGQEVILRCVPISNHLYFYWYRQILGQKVEFLVSFYNNEISEKSEIFDDQFSVERPDGSNFTLKIRSTKLEDSAMYFCASSEWGTVSGNTIYFGEGSWLTVV.

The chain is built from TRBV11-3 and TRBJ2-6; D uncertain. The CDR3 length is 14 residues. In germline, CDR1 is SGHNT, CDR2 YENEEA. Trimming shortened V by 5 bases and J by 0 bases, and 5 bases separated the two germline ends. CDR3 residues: CASSPHSGANVLTF. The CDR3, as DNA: TGTGCCAGCAGCCCGCACTCTGGGGCCAACGTCCTGACTTTC.

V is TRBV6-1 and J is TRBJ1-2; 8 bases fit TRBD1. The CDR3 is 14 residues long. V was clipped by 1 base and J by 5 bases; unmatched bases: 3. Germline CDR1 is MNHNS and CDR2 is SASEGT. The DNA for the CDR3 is TGTGCCAGCAGTGAAGATACAGGGGGATATGGCTACACCTTC. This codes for CASSEDTGGYGYTF.

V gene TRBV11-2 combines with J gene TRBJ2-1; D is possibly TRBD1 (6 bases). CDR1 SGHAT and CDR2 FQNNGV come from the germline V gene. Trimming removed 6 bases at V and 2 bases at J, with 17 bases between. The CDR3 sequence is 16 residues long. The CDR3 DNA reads TGTGCCAGCAGAACGATACAGGGAGTCCCCTACAATGAGCAGTTCTTC. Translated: CASRTIQGVPYNEQFF.

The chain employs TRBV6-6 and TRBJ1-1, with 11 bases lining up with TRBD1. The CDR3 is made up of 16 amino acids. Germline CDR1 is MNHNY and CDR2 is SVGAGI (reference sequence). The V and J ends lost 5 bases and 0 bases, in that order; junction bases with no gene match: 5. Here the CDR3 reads CASSRTGGEVNTEAFF. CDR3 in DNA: TGTGCCAGCAGTCGGACAGGGGGCGAAGTGAACACTGAAGCTTTCTTT.

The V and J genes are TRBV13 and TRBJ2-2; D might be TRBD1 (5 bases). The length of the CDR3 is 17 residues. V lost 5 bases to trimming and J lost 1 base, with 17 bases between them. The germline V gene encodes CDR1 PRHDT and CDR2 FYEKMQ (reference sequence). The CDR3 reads CASSRRRWQGNTGELFF. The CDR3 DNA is TGTGCCAGCAGCCGGCGAAGGTGGCAGGGGAACACCGGGGAGCTGTTTTTT.

The CDR3 is CASSLARQGQPQHF. Here the CDR3 DNA reads TGTGCCAGCAGTTTAGCCCGGCAAGGTCAGCCCCAGCATTTT. V and J are TRBV28 and TRBJ1-5; the D is unclear. Germline values: CDR1 MDHEN, CDR2 SYDVKM. This CDR3 contains 14 residues. Trimming cost V 2 bases and J 6 bases, with 11 bases left between them.

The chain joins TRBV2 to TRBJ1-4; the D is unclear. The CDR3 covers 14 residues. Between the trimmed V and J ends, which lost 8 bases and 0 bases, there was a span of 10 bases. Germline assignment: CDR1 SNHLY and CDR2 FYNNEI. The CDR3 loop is CASSSVATNEKLFF. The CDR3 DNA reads TGTGCCAGCTCGTCAGTTGCAACTAATGAAAAACTGTTTTTT. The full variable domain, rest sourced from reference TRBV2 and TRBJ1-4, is EPEVTQTPSHQVTQMGQEVILRCVPISNHLYFYWYRQILGQKVEFLVSFYNNEISEKSEIFDDQFSVERPDGSNFTLKIRSTKLEDSAMYFCASSSVATNEKLFFGSGTQLSVL.

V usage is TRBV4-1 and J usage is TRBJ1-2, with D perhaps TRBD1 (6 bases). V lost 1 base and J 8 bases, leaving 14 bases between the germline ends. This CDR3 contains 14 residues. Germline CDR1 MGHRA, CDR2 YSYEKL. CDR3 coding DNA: TGCGCCAGCAGCCAAGGTGACAGGCCGGGGGGCTACACCTTC. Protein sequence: CASSQGDRPGGYTF.

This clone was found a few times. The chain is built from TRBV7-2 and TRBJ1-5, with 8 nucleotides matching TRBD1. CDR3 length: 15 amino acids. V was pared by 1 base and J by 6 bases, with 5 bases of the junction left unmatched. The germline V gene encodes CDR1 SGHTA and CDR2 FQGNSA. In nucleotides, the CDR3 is TGTGCCAGCAGCTTAGGACAGGGGAACGGTCAGCCCCAGCATTTT. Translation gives CASSLGQGNGQPQHF.

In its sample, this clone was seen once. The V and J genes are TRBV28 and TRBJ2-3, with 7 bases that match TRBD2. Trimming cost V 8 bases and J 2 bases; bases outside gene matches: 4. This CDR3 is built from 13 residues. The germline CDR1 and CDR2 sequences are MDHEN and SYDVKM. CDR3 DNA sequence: TGTGCCAGCGGGACTACGAACACAGATACGCAGTATTTT. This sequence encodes CASGTTNTDTQYF.

CDR3: CASSLGPGLLTYEQYF. The DNA for the CDR3 is TGTGCCAGCAGCTTAGGCCCCGGACTCCTGACCTACGAGCAGTACTTC. The rearrangement links TRBV5-5 to TRBJ2-7, with TRBD2 as a possible D gene (5 bases). The CDR3 is made up of 16 amino acids. CDR1 SGHKS and CDR2 YYEKEE come from the germline V gene (reference sequence). The ends were cut back, 2 bases at V and 2 bases at J, with 17 bases in the middle.

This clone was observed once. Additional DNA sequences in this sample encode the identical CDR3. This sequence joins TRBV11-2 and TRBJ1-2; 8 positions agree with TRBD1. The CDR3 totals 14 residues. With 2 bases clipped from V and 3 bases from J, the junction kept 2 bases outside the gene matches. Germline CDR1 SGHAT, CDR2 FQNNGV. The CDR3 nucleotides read TGTGCCAGCAGCTTAAACAGGGGGTACTATGGCTACACCTTC. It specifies CASSLNRGYYGYTF.

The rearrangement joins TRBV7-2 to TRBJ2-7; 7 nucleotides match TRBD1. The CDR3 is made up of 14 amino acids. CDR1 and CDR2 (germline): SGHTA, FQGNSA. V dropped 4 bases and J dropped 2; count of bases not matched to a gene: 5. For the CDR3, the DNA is TGTGCCAGCAGCTCCGGACAGGTCCCCTACGAGCAGTACTTC. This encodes CASSSGQVPYEQYF. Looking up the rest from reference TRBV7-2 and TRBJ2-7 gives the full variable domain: GAGVSQSPSNKVTEKGKDVELRCDPISGHTALYWYRQSLGQGLEFLIYFQGNSAPDKSGLPSDRFSAERTGGSVSTLTIQRTQQEDSAVYLCASSSGQVPYEQYFGPGTRLTVT.

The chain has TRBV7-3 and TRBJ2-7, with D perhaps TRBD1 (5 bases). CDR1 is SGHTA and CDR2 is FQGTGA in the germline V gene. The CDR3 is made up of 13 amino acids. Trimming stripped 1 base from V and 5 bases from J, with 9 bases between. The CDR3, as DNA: TGTGCCAGCAGCTTAATGGCCAGGGACGAGCAGTACTTC. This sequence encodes CASSLMARDEQYF.

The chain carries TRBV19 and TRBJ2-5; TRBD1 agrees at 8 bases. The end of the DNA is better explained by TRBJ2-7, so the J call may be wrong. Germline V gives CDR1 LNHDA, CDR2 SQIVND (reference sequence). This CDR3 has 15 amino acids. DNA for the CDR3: TGTGCCAGTAGTCCTCCGGGACAGGACTCCTACGAGCAGTACTTC. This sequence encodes CASSPPGQDSYEQYF.

This CDR3 reads CASRTGGELTEAFF. CDR3 nucleotide sequence: TGTGCCAGCCGGACAGGGGGCGAGTTGACTGAAGCTTTCTTT. The chain links TRBV2 to TRBJ1-1, with 11 bases lining up with TRBD1. The CDR3 sequence is 14 residues long. Germline V gene lookup returns CDR1 SNHLY and CDR2 FYNNEI. The trim removed 8 bases at V and 5 bases at J, leaving 7 bases unmatched.

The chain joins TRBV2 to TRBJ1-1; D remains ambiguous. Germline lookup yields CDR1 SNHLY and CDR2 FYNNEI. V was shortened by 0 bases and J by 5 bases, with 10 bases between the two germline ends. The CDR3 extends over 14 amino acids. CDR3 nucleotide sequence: TGTGCCAGCAGTGAAGCGCGCGGGGAGACTGAAGCTTTCTTT. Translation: CASSEARGETEAFF.

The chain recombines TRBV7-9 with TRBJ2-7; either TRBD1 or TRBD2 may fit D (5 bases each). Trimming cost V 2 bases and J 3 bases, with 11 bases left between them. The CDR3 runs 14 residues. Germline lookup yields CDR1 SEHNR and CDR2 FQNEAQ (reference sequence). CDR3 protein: CASSLRGAGYEQYF. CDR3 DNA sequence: TGTGCCAGCAGCTTACGAGGGGCTGGCTACGAGCAGTACTTC.